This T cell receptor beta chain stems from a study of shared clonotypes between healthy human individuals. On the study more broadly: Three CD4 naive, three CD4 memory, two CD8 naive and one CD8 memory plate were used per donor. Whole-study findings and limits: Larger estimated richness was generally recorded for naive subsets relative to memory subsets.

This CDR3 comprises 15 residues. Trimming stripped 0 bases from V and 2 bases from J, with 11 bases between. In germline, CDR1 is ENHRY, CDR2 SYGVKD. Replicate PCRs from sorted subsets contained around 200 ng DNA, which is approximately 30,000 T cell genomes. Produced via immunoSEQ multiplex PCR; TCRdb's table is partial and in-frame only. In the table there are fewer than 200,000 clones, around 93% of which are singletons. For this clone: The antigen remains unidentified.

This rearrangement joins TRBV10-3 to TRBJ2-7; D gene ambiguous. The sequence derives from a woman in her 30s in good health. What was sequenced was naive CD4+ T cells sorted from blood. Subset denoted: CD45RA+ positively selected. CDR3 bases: TGTGCCATCAGTGAGTCGACAACCGAGGCCTACGAGCAGTACTTC. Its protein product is CAISESTTEAYEQYF.